Sequencing of this T cell receptor beta chain was carried out in a study of immune evolution from preneoplasia to lung adenocarcinoma. Study-wide results and caveats: Normal lung had the highest top T cell clone frequencies.

This clone was counted between two and nine times. Antigen: not known. The table came from immunoSEQ multiplex PCR; TCRdb's copy has only in-frame clones and leaves some out. The repertoire holds 5,000 to 5,500 clones, with over 65% as singletons. Sequencing was carried out using FFPE adjacent normal lung tissue. This receptor was taken from a person aged 65-85 years with lung adenocarcinoma.

The CDR3 DNA sequence: TGTGCCAGCAGCCCTTTGCTTAAAGGGACTGAAGCTTTCTTT. Protein product: CASSPLLKGTEAFF. This chain joins TRBV11-2 and TRBJ1-1; no definite D call. The CDR3 has 14 residues. Germline assignment: CDR1 SGHAT and CDR2 FQNNGV. The V gene lost 5 bases and the J gene lost 5 bases, with 15 bases spanning the gap.